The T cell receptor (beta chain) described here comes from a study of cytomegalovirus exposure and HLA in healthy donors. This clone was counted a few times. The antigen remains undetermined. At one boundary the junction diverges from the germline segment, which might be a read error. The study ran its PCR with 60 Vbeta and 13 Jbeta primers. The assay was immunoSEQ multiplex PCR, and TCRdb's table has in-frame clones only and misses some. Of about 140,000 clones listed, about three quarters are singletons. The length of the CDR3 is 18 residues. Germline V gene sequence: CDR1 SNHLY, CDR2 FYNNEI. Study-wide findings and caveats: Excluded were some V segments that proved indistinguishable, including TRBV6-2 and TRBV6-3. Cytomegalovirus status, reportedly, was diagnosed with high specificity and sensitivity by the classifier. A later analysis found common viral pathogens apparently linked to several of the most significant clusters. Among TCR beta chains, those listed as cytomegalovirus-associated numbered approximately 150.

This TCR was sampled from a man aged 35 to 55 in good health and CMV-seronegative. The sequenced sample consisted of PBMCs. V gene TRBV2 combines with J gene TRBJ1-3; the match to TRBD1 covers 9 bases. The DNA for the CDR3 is TGTGCCAGCAGTGCTGGAGACAGGGGGTCTTTCTCTGGAAACGCCATATATTTT. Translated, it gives CASSAGDRGSFSGNAIYF.